This T cell receptor (beta chain) is drawn from a study of T-cell memory formation after mild COVID-19. 5'RACE, which relied on constant-segment primers, yielded TCR alpha and TCR beta cDNA libraries carrying sample barcodes and UMIs. TCRdb used MiXCR to reprocess the 5' RACE reads, holding one entry per CDR3 protein. Of roughly 410,000 distinct CDR3 sequences in the sample, roughly 26% were seen once. This clonotype occurred a few times. CDR1 SGHTA and CDR2 FQGTGA come from the germline V gene. The CDR3 is made up of 15 amino acids. Germline trimming cut 5 bases from V and 4 bases from J; bases unmatched to any gene: 11.

Sequencing was done on a sample of PBMCs or a T cell subset sorted from them (not recorded which). This chain connects TRBV7-3 to TRBJ2-7; 7 nucleotides line up with TRBD2. The clonotype originates from an adult woman who had mild COVID-19 (a few samples of this study predate the infection). Cell type and time point are not known. The CDR3, as DNA: TGTGCCAGCAGCCCTCAGAGCGCGGGAGATTACGAGCAGTACTTC. It is translated as CASSPQSAGDYEQYF. The full variable domain, its missing parts supplied by reference TRBV7-3 and TRBJ2-7, is GAGVSQTPSNKVTEKGKYVELRCDPISGHTALYWYRQSLGQGPEFLIYFQGTGAADDSGLPNDRFFAVRPEGSVSTLKIQRTERGDSAVYLCASSPQSAGDYEQYFGPGTRLTVT.